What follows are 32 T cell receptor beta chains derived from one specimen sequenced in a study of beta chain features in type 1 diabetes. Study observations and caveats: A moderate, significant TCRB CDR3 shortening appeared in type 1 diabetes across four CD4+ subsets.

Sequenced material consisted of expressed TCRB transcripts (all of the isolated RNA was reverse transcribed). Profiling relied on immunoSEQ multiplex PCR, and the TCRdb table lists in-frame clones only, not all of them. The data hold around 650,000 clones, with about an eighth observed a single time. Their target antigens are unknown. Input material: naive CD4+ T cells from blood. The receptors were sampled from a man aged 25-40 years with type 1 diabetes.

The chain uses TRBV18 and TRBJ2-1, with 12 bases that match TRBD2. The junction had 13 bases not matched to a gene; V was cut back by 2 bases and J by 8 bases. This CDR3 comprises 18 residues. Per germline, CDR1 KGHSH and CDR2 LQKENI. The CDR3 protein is CASSPIETPLAGGDEQFF. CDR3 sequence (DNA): TGTGCCAGCTCACCAATTGAGACCCCTCTAGCGGGGGGGGATGAGCAGTTCTTC.

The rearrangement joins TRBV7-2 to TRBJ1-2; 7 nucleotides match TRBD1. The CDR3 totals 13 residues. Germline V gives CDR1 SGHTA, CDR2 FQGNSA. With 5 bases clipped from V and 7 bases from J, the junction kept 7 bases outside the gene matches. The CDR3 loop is CASSQGTEGGYTF. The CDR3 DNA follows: TGTGCCAGCAGCCAAGGGACAGAGGGTGGCTACACCTTC. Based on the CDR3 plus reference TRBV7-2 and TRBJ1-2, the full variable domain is GAGVSQSPSNKVTEKGKDVELRCDPISGHTALYWYRQSLGQGLEFLIYFQGNSAPDKSGLPSDRFSAERTGGSVSTLTIQRTQQEDSAVYLCASSQGTEGGYTFGSGTRLTVV.

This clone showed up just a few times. CDR3 coding DNA: TGTGCCAGCCACCACAGGGGGCGCGGAACAGATACGCAGTATTTT. Protein: CASHHRGRGTDTQYF. The chain recombines TRBV2 with TRBJ2-3; 9 bases are shared with TRBD1. This CDR3 has 15 residues. Trimming at V came to 8 bases and at J to 3 bases, leaving 9 bases not matched to a gene. Germline loops: CDR1 SNHLY, CDR2 FYNNEI. The full variable domain, in which reference TRBV2 and TRBJ2-3 provide the parts outside the CDR3, is EPEVTQTPSHQVTQMGQEVILRCVPISNHLYFYWYRQILGQKVEFLVSFYNNEISEKSEIFDDQFSVERPDGSNFTLKIRSTKLEDSAMYFCASHHRGRGTDTQYFGPGTRLTVL.

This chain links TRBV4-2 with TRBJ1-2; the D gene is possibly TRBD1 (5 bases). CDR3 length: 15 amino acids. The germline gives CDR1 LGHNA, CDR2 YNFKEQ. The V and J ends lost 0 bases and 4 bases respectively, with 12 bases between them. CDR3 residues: CASSQEESRAYGYTF. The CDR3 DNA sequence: TGTGCCAGCAGCCAAGAGGAGAGCAGGGCCTATGGCTACACCTTC.

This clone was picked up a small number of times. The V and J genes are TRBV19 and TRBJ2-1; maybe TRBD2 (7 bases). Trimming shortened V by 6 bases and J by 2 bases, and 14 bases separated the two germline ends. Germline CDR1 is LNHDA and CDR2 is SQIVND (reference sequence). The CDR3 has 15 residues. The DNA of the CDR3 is TGTGCCAGTAGCGCCGGGGGGCAGGCCTACAATGAGCAGTTCTTC. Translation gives CASSAGGQAYNEQFF.

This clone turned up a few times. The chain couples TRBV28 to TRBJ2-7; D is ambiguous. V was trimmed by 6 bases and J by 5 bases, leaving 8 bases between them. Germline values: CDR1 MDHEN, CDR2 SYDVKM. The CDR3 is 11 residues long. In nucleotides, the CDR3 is TGTGCCAGCAGACGAGTCGACGAGCAGTACTTC. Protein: CASRRVDEQYF.

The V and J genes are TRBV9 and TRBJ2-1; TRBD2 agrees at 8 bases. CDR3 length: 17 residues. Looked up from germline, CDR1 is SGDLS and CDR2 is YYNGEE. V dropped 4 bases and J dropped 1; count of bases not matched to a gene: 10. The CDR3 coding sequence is TGTGCCAGCAGCCCCGAAGCCGGGACTAGTTCCTACAATGAGCAGTTCTTC. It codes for CASSPEAGTSSYNEQFF.

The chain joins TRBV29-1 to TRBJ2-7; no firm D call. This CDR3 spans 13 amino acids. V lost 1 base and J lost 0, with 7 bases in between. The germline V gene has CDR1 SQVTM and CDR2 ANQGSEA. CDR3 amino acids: CSVEAPSSYEQYF. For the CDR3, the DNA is TGCAGCGTTGAAGCGCCCAGCTCCTACGAGCAGTACTTC.

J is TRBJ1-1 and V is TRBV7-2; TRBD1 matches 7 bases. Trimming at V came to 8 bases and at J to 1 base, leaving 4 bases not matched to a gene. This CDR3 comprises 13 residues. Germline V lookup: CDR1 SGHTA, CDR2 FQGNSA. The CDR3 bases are TGTGCCAGCTCCGGGACAGAGAACACTGAAGCTTTCTTT. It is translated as CASSGTENTEAFF.

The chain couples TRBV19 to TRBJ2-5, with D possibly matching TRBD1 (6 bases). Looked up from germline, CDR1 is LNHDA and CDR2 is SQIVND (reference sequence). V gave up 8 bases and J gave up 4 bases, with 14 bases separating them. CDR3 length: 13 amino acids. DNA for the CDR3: TGTGCCAGTGATCCGGGACAAGGAGAGACCCAGTACTTC. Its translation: CASDPGQGETQYF. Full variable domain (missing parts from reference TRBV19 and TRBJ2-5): DGGITQSPKYLFRKEGQNVTLSCEQNLNHDAMYWYRQDPGQGLRLIYYSQIVNDFQKGDIAEGYSVSREKKESFPLTVTSAQKNPTAFYLCASDPGQGETQYFGPGTRLLVL.

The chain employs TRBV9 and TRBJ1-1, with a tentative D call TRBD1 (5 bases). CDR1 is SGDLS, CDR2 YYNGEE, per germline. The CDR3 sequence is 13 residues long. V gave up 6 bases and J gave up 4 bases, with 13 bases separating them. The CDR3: CASNPMGGTEAFF. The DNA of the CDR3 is TGTGCCAGCAACCCAATGGGGGGCACTGAAGCTTTCTTT.

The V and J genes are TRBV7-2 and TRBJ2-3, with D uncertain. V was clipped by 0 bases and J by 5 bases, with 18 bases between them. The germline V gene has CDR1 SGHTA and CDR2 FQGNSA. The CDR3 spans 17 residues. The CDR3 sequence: CASSLALYLVALDTQYF. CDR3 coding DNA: TGTGCCAGCAGCTTAGCGCTCTACCTAGTGGCTCTAGATACGCAGTATTTT. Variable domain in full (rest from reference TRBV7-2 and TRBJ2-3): GAGVSQSPSNKVTEKGKDVELRCDPISGHTALYWYRQSLGQGLEFLIYFQGNSAPDKSGLPSDRFSAERTGGSVSTLTIQRTQQEDSAVYLCASSLALYLVALDTQYFGPGTRLTVL.

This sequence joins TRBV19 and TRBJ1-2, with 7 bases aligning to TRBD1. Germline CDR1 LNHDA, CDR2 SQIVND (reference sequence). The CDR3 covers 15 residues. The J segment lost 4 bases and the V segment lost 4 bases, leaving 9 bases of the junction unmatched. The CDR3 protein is CASSSKAGTAYGYTF. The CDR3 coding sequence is TGTGCCAGTAGTAGCAAAGCCGGGACAGCCTATGGCTACACCTTC.

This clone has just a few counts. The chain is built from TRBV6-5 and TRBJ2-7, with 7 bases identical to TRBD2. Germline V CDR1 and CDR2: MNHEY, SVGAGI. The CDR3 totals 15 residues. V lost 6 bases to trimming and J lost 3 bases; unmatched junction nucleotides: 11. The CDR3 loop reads CASRSGGRRDYEQYF. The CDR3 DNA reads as TGTGCCAGCAGGTCCGGGGGGAGAAGGGACTACGAGCAGTACTTC.

CDR3 residues: CAISPGPDTQYF. CDR3 DNA sequence: TGTGCCATCAGTCCCGGTCCTGATACGCAGTATTTT. The chain joins TRBV10-3 to TRBJ2-3; D remains ambiguous. Germline assignment: CDR1 ENHRY and CDR2 SYGVKD. This CDR3 contains 12 residues. Trimming removed 5 bases from V and 6 bases from J, with 9 bases in between.

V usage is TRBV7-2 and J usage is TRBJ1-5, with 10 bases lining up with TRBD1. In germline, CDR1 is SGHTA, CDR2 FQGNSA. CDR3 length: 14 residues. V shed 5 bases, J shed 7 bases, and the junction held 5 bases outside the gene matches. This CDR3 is CASSPGQGEQPQHF. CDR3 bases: TGTGCCAGCAGCCCTGGACAGGGGGAACAGCCCCAGCATTTT.

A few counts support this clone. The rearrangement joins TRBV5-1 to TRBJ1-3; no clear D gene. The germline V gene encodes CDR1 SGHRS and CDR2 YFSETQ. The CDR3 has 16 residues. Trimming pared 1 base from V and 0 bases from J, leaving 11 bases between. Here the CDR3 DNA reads TGCGCCAGCAGCTTGCTGACGGTCAACTCTGGAAACACCATATATTTT. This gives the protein CASSLLTVNSGNTIYF.

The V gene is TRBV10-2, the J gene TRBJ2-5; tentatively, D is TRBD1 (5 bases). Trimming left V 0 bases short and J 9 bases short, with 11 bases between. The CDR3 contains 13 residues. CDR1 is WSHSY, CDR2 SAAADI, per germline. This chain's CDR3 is CASSESILGAQYF. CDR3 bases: TGCGCCAGCAGTGAGTCGATCTTAGGGGCCCAGTACTTC.

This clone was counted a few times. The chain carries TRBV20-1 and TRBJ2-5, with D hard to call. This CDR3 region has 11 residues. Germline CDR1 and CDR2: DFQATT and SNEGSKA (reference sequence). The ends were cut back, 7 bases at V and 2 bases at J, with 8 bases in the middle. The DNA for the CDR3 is TGCAGTGTGGCTAGTCAAGAGACCCAGTACTTC. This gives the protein CSVASQETQYF.

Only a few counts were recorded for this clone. This chain's CDR3 is CASSQESQGGNQPQHF. The CDR3 nucleotides are TGTGCCAGCAGCCAAGAATCCCAGGGTGGCAATCAGCCCCAGCATTTT. The chain recombines TRBV4-2 with TRBJ1-5, with a tentative D call TRBD1 (5 bases). Per the germline V gene, CDR1 is LGHNA and CDR2 is YNFKEQ. Trimming cost V 0 bases and J 2 bases, with 11 bases left between them. The CDR3 has 16 amino acids.

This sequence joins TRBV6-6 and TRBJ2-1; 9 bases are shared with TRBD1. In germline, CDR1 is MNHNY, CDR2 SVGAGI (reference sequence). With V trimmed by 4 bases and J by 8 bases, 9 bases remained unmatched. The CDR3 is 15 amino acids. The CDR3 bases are TGTGCCAGCAGTTCGGGACAGGGTCTACACTATGAGCAGTTCTTC. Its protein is CASSSGQGLHYEQFF.

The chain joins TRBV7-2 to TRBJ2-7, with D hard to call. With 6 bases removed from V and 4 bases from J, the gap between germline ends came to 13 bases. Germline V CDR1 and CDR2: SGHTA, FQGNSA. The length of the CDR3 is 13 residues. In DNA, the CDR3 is TGTGCCAGCAGTCTTAGATTGGGGTACGAGCAGTACTTC. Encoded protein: CASSLRLGYEQYF.

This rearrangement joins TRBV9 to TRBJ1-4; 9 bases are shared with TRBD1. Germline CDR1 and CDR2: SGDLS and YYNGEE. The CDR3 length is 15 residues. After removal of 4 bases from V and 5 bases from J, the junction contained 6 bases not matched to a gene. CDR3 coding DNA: TGTGCCAGCAGCCCAGGGGACAGGGAGAATGAAAAACTGTTTTTT. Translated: CASSPGDRENEKLFF.

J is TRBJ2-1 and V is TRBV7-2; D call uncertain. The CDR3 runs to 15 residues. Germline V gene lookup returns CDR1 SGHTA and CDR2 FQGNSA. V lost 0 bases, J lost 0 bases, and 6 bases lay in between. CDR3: CASSLAPGSYNEQFF. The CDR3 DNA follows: TGTGCCAGCAGCTTAGCTCCGGGCTCCTACAATGAGCAGTTCTTC.

The DNA for the CDR3 is TGTGCCAGCAGGGCACCTAACTATGGCTACACCTTC. Protein sequence: CASRAPNYGYTF. This sequence joins TRBV7-9 and TRBJ2-7; D is unresolved. With the DNA end fitting TRBJ1-2 better, the J assignment may be wrong. This CDR3 is built from 12 residues. In germline, CDR1 is SEHNR, CDR2 FQNEAQ (reference sequence).

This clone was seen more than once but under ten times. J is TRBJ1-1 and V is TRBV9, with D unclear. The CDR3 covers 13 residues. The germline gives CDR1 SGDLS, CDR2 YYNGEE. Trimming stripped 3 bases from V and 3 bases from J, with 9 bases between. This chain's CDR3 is CASSGGLDTEAFF. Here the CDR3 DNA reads TGTGCCAGCAGCGGGGGATTGGACACTGAAGCTTTCTTT.

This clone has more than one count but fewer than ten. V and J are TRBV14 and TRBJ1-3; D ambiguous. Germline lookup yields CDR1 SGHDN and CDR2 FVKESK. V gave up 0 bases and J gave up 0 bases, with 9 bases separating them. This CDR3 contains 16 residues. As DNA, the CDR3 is TGTGCCAGCAGCCAAGAAACCCCGATCTCTGGAAACACCATATATTTT. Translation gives CASSQETPISGNTIYF.

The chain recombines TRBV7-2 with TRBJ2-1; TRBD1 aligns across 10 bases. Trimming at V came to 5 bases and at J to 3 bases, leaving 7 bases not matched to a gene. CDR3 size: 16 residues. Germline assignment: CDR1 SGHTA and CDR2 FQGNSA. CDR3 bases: TGTGCCAGCAGCACAAGACAGGGGGCGGTCTACAATGAGCAGTTCTTC. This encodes CASSTRQGAVYNEQFF.

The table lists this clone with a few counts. CDR3: CASSAEGGSYNEQFF. The CDR3 nucleotides are TGTGCCAGCAGCGCCGAGGGAGGGTCCTACAATGAGCAGTTCTTC. This chain joins TRBV9 and TRBJ2-1, with TRBD2 matching over 7 bases. CDR3 size: 15 residues. Germline V gene data show CDR1 as SGDLS and CDR2 as YYNGEE. V dropped 3 bases and J dropped 1; count of bases not matched to a gene: 4.

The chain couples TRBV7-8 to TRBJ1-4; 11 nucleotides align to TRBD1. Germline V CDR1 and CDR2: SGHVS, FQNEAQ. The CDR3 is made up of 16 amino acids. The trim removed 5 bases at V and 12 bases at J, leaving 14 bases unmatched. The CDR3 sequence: CASSRRLGTGGEELFF. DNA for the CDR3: TGTGCCAGCAGCCGACGGCTGGGGACAGGGGGTGAGGAACTGTTTTTT.

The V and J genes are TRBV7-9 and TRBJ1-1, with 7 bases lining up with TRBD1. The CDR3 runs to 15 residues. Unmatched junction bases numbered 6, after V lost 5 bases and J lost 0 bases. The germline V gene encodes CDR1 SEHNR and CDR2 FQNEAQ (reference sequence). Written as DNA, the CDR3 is TGTGCCAGCAGCCCTCCGACAGGGATGAACACTGAAGCTTTCTTT. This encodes CASSPPTGMNTEAFF.

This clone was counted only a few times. The CDR3 sequence is CASSVGLADGETQYF. The CDR3 DNA sequence: TGTGCCAGCAGCGTAGGGCTAGCGGATGGTGAGACCCAGTACTTC. V is TRBV9 and J is TRBJ2-5, with TRBD2 matching 7 bases. With 0 bases clipped from V and 5 bases from J, the junction kept 7 bases outside the gene matches. This CDR3 region has 15 residues. The germline V gene encodes CDR1 SGDLS and CDR2 YYNGEE.